What follows are 9 T cell receptor beta chains derived from one specimen sequenced in a study of persistence of HIV-infected CD4 T cells. This was the immunoSEQ version 4 assay in survey mode. Assay: immunoSEQ multiplex PCR; the TCRdb copy retains only in-frame clones and omits some. Of roughly 20,000 clones listed, approximately 65% are singletons. Their antigens are not known. Overlapping HIV-1 Gag 15-mer peptides at approximately 1 ug per peptide per mL were used. CD4+ T cells upregulating both CD40 ligand and CD69 were sorted as responding cells. Material: CD4+ T cells sorted from PBMCs after approximately 19-hour stimulation, obtained from a patient who received antiretroviral therapy. The source of these receptors is an adult woman with HIV who was CMV-seropositive.

This clone was seen a handful of times. This same CDR3 is encoded by further DNA sequences in the sample. The chain has TRBV3-1 (or the pseudogene TRBV3-2) and TRBJ2-5; D uncertain. Trimming shortened V by 0 bases and J by 4 bases, and 6 bases separated the two germline ends. The CDR3 spans 13 residues. Germline assignment: CDR1 LGHDT and CDR2 YNNKEL (reference sequence). CDR3 DNA sequence: TGTGCCAGCAGCCAAGACCCAGGAGAGACCCAGTACTTC. This translates into CASSQDPGETQYF.

By share, this clone counts as medium-sized. The chain has TRBV27 and TRBJ1-2; TRBD1 aligns across 7 bases. Germline V gene lookup returns CDR1 MNHEY and CDR2 SMNVEV (reference sequence). V trimming: 7 bases; J trimming: 7 bases; junction bases outside the gene matches: 12. CDR3 length equals 14 residues. CDR3 amino acids: CASTDYRGGGGYTF. CDR3 coding DNA: TGTGCCAGCACCGATTACAGGGGAGGGGGTGGCTACACCTTC.

This clone was seen a handful of times. The chain has TRBV5-1 and TRBJ2-2, with 7 positions matching TRBD1. The CDR3 covers 14 residues. The ends lost 2 bases at V and 3 bases at J; junction bases unmatched: 1. CDR1 SGHRS and CDR2 YFSETQ come from the germline V gene. CDR3 protein: CASSFGQDTGELFF. The DNA for the CDR3 is TGCGCCAGCAGCTTTGGACAGGACACCGGGGAGCTGTTTTTT.

V usage is TRBV29-1 and J usage is TRBJ1-1; D call uncertain. The germline V and J ends were trimmed by 5 bases and 3 bases, with 10 bases remaining between them. Germline CDR1 reads SQVTM; CDR2 reads ANQGSEA. This CDR3 is built from 12 residues. In DNA, the CDR3 is TGCAGCGTTCTGGGTTGGGACACTGAAGCTTTCTTT. It translates to CSVLGWDTEAFF.

This chain connects TRBV5-1 to TRBJ2-1; D may match TRBD1 or TRBD2 (5 bases each). The CDR3 extends over 16 amino acids. CDR1 SGHRS and CDR2 YFSETQ come from the germline V gene. V shed 0 bases and J shed 4 bases, with 14 bases lying between them. CDR3 sequence reads: CASSLGPGTEYNEQFF. The CDR3 DNA reads TGCGCCAGCAGCTTGGGGCCCGGGACGGAGTACAATGAGCAGTTCTTC.

As DNA, the CDR3 is TGTGCCACCAGTGAGCCTTCGGGGAGGGTTGCTTACAATGAGCAGTTCTTC. It is translated as CATSEPSGRVAYNEQFF. The chain employs TRBV24-1 and TRBJ2-1, with 7 bases identical to TRBD2. V dropped 4 bases and J dropped 4; count of bases not matched to a gene: 12. The CDR3 contains 17 residues. From germline, CDR1 is KGHDR and CDR2 SFDVKD.

By share, this clone counts as medium-sized. The rearrangement joins TRBV18 to TRBJ2-2; 11 bases line up with TRBD2. Germline lookup yields CDR1 KGHSH and CDR2 LQKENI. The CDR3 is made up of 17 amino acids. J was trimmed by 7 bases and V by 3 bases; bases with no gene match: 10. The DNA for the CDR3 is TGTGCCAGCTCACCCCCGGGACTAGCGGCCTCGATCGGGGAGCTGTTTTTT. Translating gives CASSPPGLAASIGELFF.

This clone was recorded a few times. This chain uses TRBV10-3 with TRBJ1-4; 7 bases are shared with TRBD1. V shed 0 bases, J shed 7 bases, and the junction held 8 bases outside the gene matches. This CDR3 is built from 16 residues. CDR1 is ENHRY and CDR2 is SYGVKD in the germline V gene. In nucleotides, the CDR3 is TGTGCCATCAGTGAGTCCAAGACAGGGAATAGTGAAAAACTGTTTTTT. Its translation is CAISESKTGNSEKLFF.

This clone was picked up one time. The V call is TRBV3-1 (or the pseudogene TRBV3-2), the J call TRBJ1-3; 8 positions match TRBD1. Germline CDR1 LGHDT, CDR2 YNNKEL (reference sequence). The CDR3 is 13 residues long. V dropped 4 bases and J dropped 4; count of bases not matched to a gene: 0. CDR3: CASSRDRGNTIYF. In DNA form, the CDR3 reads TGTGCCAGCAGCCGGGACAGGGGAAACACCATATATTTT.